This T cell receptor (beta chain) was observed in a study of shared clonotypes between healthy human individuals. Trimming removed 6 bases from V and 1 base from J, with 12 bases in between. The CDR3 runs to 14 residues. The germline gives CDR1 MNHEY, CDR2 SMNVEV (reference sequence). Selected positively for CCR7 and CD45RO-negative, naive CD8 cells excluded terminally differentiated effector memory CD45RA+ cells. Assay used: immunoSEQ multiplex PCR; TCRdb lists only in-frame clones, some missing. The sample includes 1.5 million to 2.5 million clones, about 95% of them seen just once. The V and J genes are TRBV27 and TRBJ1-1; D remains ambiguous. The sequence was obtained from a young man in good health. The source material was naive CD8+ T cells sorted from blood. CDR3 loop: CASRSPNGNTEAFF. For the CDR3, the DNA is TGTGCCAGCAGGTCTCCTAATGGGAACACTGAAGCTTTCTTT.